The sequence of this T cell receptor beta chain was determined in a study of blood T cell repertoires in COVID-19 (dated by TCRdb to the early 2020s). Regarding the research as a whole: The collaborator samples originated in the United States, Italy and Spain and spanned the acute and convalescent phases of COVID-19. Subjects who had been exposed to COVID-19, were actively infected with it, or had recovered from it provided the deeply sampled blood TCRbeta repertoires that made up the dataset. Sample metadata almost always included a de-identified subject ID, COVID-19 status, age in years and sex. Samples came from the ongoing ImmuneRACE study (first 160 participants) plus 1,254 subjects from 6 global collaborators. The prospective study material was composed of cDNA or gDNA derived from T cells, B-cell-depleted T cells, or PBMCs. A freely available public database, intended as a resource for researchers studying the immune response to SARS-CoV-2, is where the repertoires were released. Where HLA class I and class II types were available, the types were taken from metadata supplied by the sample provider, not from assay-based typing. What the study reported, not specific to this receptor: The quantity of clinical and demographic metadata differed by source and by participant and was supplied without curation.

Measured from the cysteine to the phenylalanine, the CDR3 is 12 residues long. The retained sequence is limited to the CDR3, 36 bases, with the frame set at the first base. V is shortened by 5 bases, J by 5 bases, and the region joining them spans 9 bases. From a lookup of the germline V gene, CDR1 and CDR2 are SGHNT and YENEEA. Participants in the prospective study were enrolled through a virtual design, were aged roughly 18 to 100 years, and lived in 20 to 30 United States geographic areas. To assign participants to cohorts, the prospective study relied on clinical history that participants themselves reported in a screening survey and a study questionnaire. ImmuneRACE Cohort 3 recovered participants were defined by two consecutive negative NP/OP PCR tests, healthcare professional clearance, or symptom resolution. In the prospective study, whole blood, serum and a nasopharyngeal or oropharyngeal swab were collected from each participant by mobile phlebotomists. Participants in the prospective study had the option to provide additional blood draws and questionnaires over a roughly two-month period. Before DNA extraction, prospective study blood samples were shipped either frozen or at room temperature.

The immunoSEQ Assay, a bias-controlled multiplex PCR, was used to amplify TCRbeta CDR3 regions from genomic DNA. From the authors' description of their analysis: The number of nucleated cells in each sample was estimated from the amplification of reference gene primers within the assay. To quantify the absolute abundance of each unique TCRbeta CDR3 rearrangement, sequence reads were collapsed and filtered. Productive Simpson clonality was computed per sample as the square root of Simpson's diversity index over productive rearrangements. TCRdb limited this immuneACCESS table to in-frame rearrangements with V and J called. A share of clones is missing; checked studies link under half to unresolved V genes, and the rest is unexplained. V and J calls and clone size come straight from that table; D and trimming were deduced from the DNA. The sample records around 310,000 clones, around 89% of which are singletons. Of the sample, roughly a tenth is held by the ten largest clones.

As to this clone: Its antigen is still unknown. There are no base qualities to consult, and no much larger clone falls within one base.

The sequence was obtained from a woman between 40 and 55 years old who had recovered from COVID-19. The chain couples TRBV11-3 to TRBJ1-1; the D gene is unclear. The material sequenced was PBMCs or T cells enriched from blood (not recorded which). The CDR3 has the sequence CASSIRRTEAFF. The DNA sequence reads TGTGCCAGCAGCATACGGAGAACTGAAGCTTTCTTT.